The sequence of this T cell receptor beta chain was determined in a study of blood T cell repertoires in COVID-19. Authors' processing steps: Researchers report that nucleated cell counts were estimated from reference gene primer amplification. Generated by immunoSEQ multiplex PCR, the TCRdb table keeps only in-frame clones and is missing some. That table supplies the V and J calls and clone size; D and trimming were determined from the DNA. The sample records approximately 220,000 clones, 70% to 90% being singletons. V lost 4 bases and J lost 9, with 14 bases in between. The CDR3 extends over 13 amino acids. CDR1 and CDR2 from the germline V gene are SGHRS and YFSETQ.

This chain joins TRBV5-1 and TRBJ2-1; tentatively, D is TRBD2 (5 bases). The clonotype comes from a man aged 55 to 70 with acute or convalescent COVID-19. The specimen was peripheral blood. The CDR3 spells CASSLIFGSEQFF. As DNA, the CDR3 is TGCGCCAGCAGCCTCATCTTTGGGAGTGAGCAGTTCTTC.